This T cell receptor beta chain originates from a study of regulatory T cells in long-lasting Graves disease. Overall study context: The criterion for persistent Graves' disease was over 5 years of antithyroid drugs with positive TSH receptor antibodies. Study results and caveats: Persistent disease samples used TRBV28, TRBJ1-2 and TRBJ2-5 preferentially.

The CDR3 extends over 16 amino acids. Germline CDR1 reads MNHEY; CDR2 reads SVGAGI. Trimming removed 2 bases from V and 2 bases from J, with 13 bases in between. The sample's time point: persistent/refractory GD, antithyroid drugs over 5 years with positive TRAb. The TCR library was prepared using RNA isolated from PBMCs. Researchers made TCR beta libraries by using iRepertoire HTBI primers and running Arm-PCR on CDR3 regions. From the multiplex PCR reads, TCRdb called clonotypes with MiXCR, one entry per CDR3 protein. The repertoire holds roughly 450,000 distinct CDR3 sequences, with 20% to 25% as singletons. In its sample, this clonotype was seen many times. Its specificity is not known.

The sequencing used peripheral blood mononuclear cells (PBMCs), collected when the disease was refractory, from a patient treated with antithyroid drugs. The source is a female donor with Graves disease. The rearrangement links TRBV6-5 to TRBJ1-5; tentatively, D is TRBD1 (5 bases). CDR3 DNA: TGTGCCAGCAGTTACGACAGCCGTGGAGGCAATCAGCCCCAGCATTTT. Translating gives CASSYDSRGGNQPQHF.